Listed here is a single TCR beta chain. Its specificity is not known. The CDR3 extends over 17 amino acids. Germline loops: CDR1 SGHRS, CDR2 YFSETQ. With the 5' RACE reads reprocessed, TCRdb shows one record per CDR3 protein and no DNA. The repertoire table contains 200,000 to 300,000 distinct CDR3 sequences. This record comes from a study of T cells expressing NK-cell markers. Study observations and caveats: A few of the donors also had these clonotypes leading their CD3+CD56-NKG2C+ fraction. There remained a lack of clarity about HCMV specificity of expanded NKG2C+ T cell clones.

This chain joins TRBV5-1 and TRBJ2-6; TCRdb picks TRBD1, but there is no DNA to check that call. The origin of this receptor is a man aged 18 to 35 in good health. The sample consisted of blood T cells: a sorted CD56 or NKG2C T cell subset, CD4+ or CD8+ T cells, or bulk PBMC T cells (not recorded which). The CDR3 loop reads CASSLGQLLPGANVLTF.